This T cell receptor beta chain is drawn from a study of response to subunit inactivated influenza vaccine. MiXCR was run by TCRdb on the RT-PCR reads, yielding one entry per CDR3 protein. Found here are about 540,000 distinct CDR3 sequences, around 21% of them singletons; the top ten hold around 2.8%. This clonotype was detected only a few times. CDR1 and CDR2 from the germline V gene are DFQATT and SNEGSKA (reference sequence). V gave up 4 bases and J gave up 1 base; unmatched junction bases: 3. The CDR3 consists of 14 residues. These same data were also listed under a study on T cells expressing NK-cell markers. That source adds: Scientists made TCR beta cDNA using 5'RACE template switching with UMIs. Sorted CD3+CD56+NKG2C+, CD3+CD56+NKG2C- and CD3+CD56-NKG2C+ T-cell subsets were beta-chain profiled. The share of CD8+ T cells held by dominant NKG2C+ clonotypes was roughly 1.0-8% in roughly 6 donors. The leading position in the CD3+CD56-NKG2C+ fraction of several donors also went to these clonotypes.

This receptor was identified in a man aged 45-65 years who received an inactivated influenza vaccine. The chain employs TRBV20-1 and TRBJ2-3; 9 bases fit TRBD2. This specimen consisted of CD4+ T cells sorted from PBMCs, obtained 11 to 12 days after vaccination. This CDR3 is CSATTSGGTDTQYF. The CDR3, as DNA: TGCAGTGCTACGACTAGCGGAGGCACAGATACGCAGTATTTT.